A single sample gave rise to the 16 T cell receptor beta chains below, sequenced in a study of T cells in Graves' hyperthyroidism and ophthalmopathy. TCR beta CDR3 regions were amplified from RNA transcripts. Researchers ran a first-round RT-PCR on the TCR CDR3 using the HTBI primer set. TCRdb redid the calling of the multiplex PCR reads with MiXCR, one entry per CDR3 protein. Of some 370,000 distinct CDR3 sequences listed, over 12% are singletons. The sequencing sample was made of blood. Source of these receptors: a man in his forties or fifties with Graves' ophthalmopathy.

This clonotype was seen only once. Possible read error: a much larger clone is one base away. The V gene is TRBV2, the J gene TRBJ2-3; D is unresolved. Trimming left V 6 bases short and J 5 bases short, with 12 bases between. This CDR3 comprises 13 residues. Germline-derived CDR1 and CDR2 are SNHLY and FYNNEI. CDR3: CASRAIVRDTQYF. The CDR3 nucleotides read TGTGCCAGCAGGGCCATAGTACGAGATACGCAGTATTTT.

In this sample, this clonotype turned up a few times. This rearrangement joins TRBV24-1 to TRBJ2-5, with a weak D call TRBD1 (5 bases). Trimming cost V 2 bases and J 2 bases, with 14 bases left between them. The length of the CDR3 is 16 residues. CDR1 KGHDR and CDR2 SFDVKD come from the germline V gene. The CDR3 sequence is CATSDSGRASQETQYF. The DNA for the CDR3 is TGTGCCACCAGTGATTCTGGCAGGGCAAGTCAAGAGACCCAGTACTTC.

Ten or more counts support this clonotype. The chain is built from TRBV10-2 and TRBJ1-5; no definite D call. Per the germline V gene, CDR1 is WSHSY and CDR2 is SAAADI. V dropped 6 bases and J dropped 11 bases, with 14 bases sitting between them. The CDR3 length is 12 residues. The CDR3 coding sequence is TGCGCCAGCAGCGCCAGTGGAGCGTCCCAGCATTTT. It yields the protein CASSASGASQHF.

The rearrangement joins TRBV19 to TRBJ2-7; 11 bases line up with TRBD1. The V gene end was trimmed by 3 bases and the J gene end by 2 bases; junction bases not matched to a gene: 0. The V gene's germline CDR1 is LNHDA and CDR2 SQIVND (reference sequence). The CDR3 has 14 residues. CDR3 in DNA: TGTGCCAGTAGTATGGGACAGGGGGCCTACGAGCAGTACTTC. Its translation: CASSMGQGAYEQYF.

The chain joins TRBV14 to TRBJ1-2; D is unclear. The CDR3 is made up of 13 amino acids. Germline V CDR1 and CDR2: SGHDN, FVKESK. The V gene lost 2 bases and the J gene lost 1 base, with 5 bases spanning the gap. The CDR3 DNA reads TGTGCCAGCAGCCAATTTCTTAACTATGGCTACACCTTC. Translating it yields CASSQFLNYGYTF.

V and J are TRBV19 and TRBJ2-6; D gene unclear. CDR1 and CDR2 from the germline V gene are LNHDA and SQIVND (reference sequence). Between the trimmed V and J ends, which lost 3 bases and 0 bases, there was a span of 6 bases. CDR3 size: 15 residues. The CDR3 coding sequence is TGTGCCAGTAGTATCAAGTACTCTGGGGCCAACGTCCTGACTTTC. As protein: CASSIKYSGANVLTF.

The chain joins TRBV4-2 to TRBJ2-1, with D possibly matching TRBD2 (5 bases). There are 16 residues in the CDR3. V was trimmed by 0 bases and J by 2 bases, leaving 11 bases between them. Germline V gives CDR1 LGHNA, CDR2 YNFKEQ. CDR3 in DNA: TGTGCCAGCAGCCAAGAGGGAGCGGAAACCTACAATGAGCAGTTCTTC. It yields the protein CASSQEGAETYNEQFF.

This clonotype was counted ten times or more. The chain uses TRBV28 and TRBJ2-3; D may be TRBD1 (6 bases). CDR3 length equals 15 residues. V shed 4 bases and J shed 1 base, with 12 bases lying between them. CDR1 and CDR2 from the germline V gene are MDHEN and SYDVKM. The CDR3 nucleotides are TGTGCCAGCAGTTCCCCAGGGGAACGCACAGATACGCAGTATTTT. Encoded protein: CASSSPGERTDTQYF.

This clonotype was counted between two and nine times. This chain links TRBV11-2 with TRBJ1-4; D remains unclear. Trimming shortened V by 4 bases and J by 7 bases, and 13 bases separated the two germline ends. This CDR3 is 14 amino acids long. Germline CDR1 reads SGHAT; CDR2 reads FQNNGV. The CDR3 region has the DNA TGTGCCAGCAGCTCCCGGTCAGGCGGTGAAAAACTGTTTTTT. This codes for CASSSRSGGEKLFF.

The J gene is TRBJ2-4, the V gene TRBV7-9, with D possibly being TRBD1 (6 bases). V gave up 1 base and J gave up 0 bases, with 10 bases separating them. The length of the CDR3 is 16 residues. Per the germline V gene, CDR1 is SEHNR and CDR2 is FQNEAQ (reference sequence). The CDR3 DNA is TGTGCCAGCAGCTTAGGACAGGATTTAGCCAAAAACATTCAGTACTTC. Translation gives CASSLGQDLAKNIQYF.

In this sample, this clonotype turned up a few times. The genes are TRBV28 and TRBJ1-1; TRBD1 matches at 8 bases. Germline-derived CDR1 and CDR2 are MDHEN and SYDVKM. The junction had 5 bases not matched to a gene; V was cut back by 5 bases and J by 0 bases. This CDR3 spans 15 amino acids. The CDR3 bases are TGTGCCAGCAGTCCCCTACAGGGGGTGAACACTGAAGCTTTCTTT. Translating it yields CASSPLQGVNTEAFF. The entire variable domain, with the rest obtained from reference TRBV28 and TRBJ1-1, is as follows: DVKVTQSSRYLVKRTGEKVFLECVQDMDHENMFWYRQDPGLGLRLIYFSYDVKMKEKGDIPEGYSVSREKKERFSLILESASTNQTSMYLCASSPLQGVNTEAFFGQGTRLTVV.

This clonotype was counted a few times. The chain combines TRBV11-2 with TRBJ2-7; TRBD2 aligns across 11 bases. The V gene end was trimmed by 3 bases and the J gene end by 4 bases; junction bases not matched to a gene: 8. CDR1 and CDR2 (germline): SGHAT, FQNNGV. The CDR3 is 16 amino acids. The CDR3 sequence is CASSFRLAGPIYEQYF. The CDR3 nucleotides read TGTGCCAGCAGCTTTCGACTAGCGGGACCCATTTACGAGCAGTACTTC. Supplemented by reference TRBV11-2 and TRBJ2-7, the full variable domain reads EAGVAQSPRYKIIEKRQSVAFWCNPISGHATLYWYQQILGQGPKLLIQFQNNGVVDDSQLPKDRFSAERLKGVDSTLKIQPAKLEDSAVYLCASSFRLAGPIYEQYFGPGTRLTVT.

A word on this clonotype: Given a much more abundant clone one base away, this may be a read error. V usage is TRBV3-1 and J usage is TRBJ2-2; weak D call: TRBD1 (6 bases). Germline values: CDR1 LGHDT, CDR2 YNNKEL (reference sequence). This CDR3 contains 14 residues. The V gene lost 1 base and the J gene lost 7 bases, with 10 bases spanning the gap. CDR3 sequence: CASSQVGAGGELFF. In DNA, the CDR3 is TGTGCCAGCAGCCAAGTGGGGGCGGGCGGGGAGCTGTTTTTT.

In this sample, this clonotype turned up many times. This chain connects TRBV20-1 to TRBJ1-2; TRBD1 agrees at 7 bases. The CDR3 is made up of 13 amino acids. CDR1 DFQATT and CDR2 SNEGSKA come from the germline V gene (reference sequence). V lost 3 bases, J lost 4 bases, and 5 bases stayed unmatched. The CDR3 DNA reads as TGCAGTGCTAGCCCCAGGGGGACCTATGGCTACACCTTC. It yields the protein CSASPRGTYGYTF.

This clonotype came up many times. CDR3 in amino acids: CASSQGSGFNQPQHF. CDR3 DNA: TGTGCCAGCAGCCAAGGGTCGGGATTCAATCAGCCCCAGCATTTT. The chain recombines TRBV3-1 with TRBJ1-5; D unresolved. The CDR3 has 15 amino acids. Germline CDR1 is LGHDT and CDR2 is YNNKEL (reference sequence). V lost 1 base to trimming and J lost 3 bases, with 10 bases between them.

This clonotype turned up a few times. The rearrangement joins TRBV15 to TRBJ2-5, with D perhaps TRBD1 (6 bases). V was shortened by 8 bases and J by 0 bases, with 13 bases between the two germline ends. This CDR3 comprises 14 residues. Germline V gene sequence: CDR1 LNHNV, CDR2 YYDKDF (reference sequence). The CDR3, as DNA: TGTGCCACCTCGAGAACAGGGAACCAAGAGACCCAGTACTTC. Protein: CATSRTGNQETQYF.